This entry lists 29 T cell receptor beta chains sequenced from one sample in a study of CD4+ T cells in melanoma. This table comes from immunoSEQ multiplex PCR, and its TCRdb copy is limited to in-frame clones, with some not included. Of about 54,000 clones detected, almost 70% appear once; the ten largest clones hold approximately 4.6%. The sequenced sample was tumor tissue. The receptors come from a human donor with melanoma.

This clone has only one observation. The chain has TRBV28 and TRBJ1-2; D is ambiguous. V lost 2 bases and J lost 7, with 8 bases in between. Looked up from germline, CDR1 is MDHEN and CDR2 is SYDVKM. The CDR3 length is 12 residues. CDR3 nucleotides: TGTGCCAGCAGTTTAGAAAGCCTTGGCTACACCTTC. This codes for CASSLESLGYTF.

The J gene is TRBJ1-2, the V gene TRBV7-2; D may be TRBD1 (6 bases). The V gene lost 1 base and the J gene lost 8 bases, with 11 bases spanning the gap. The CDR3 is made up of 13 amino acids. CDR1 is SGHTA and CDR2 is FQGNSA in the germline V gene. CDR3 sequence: CASSLVQTGGYTF. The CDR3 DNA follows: TGTGCCAGCAGCTTAGTCCAAACAGGGGGCTACACCTTC.

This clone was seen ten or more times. The DNA for the CDR3 is TGTGCCTGGAGCGGTTTGCCCCAAGCCCCCTACGAGCAGTACTTC. Its translation is CAWSGLPQAPYEQYF. This sequence joins TRBV30 and TRBJ2-7; D is uncertain. Germline assignment: CDR1 GTSNPN and CDR2 SVGIG (reference sequence). The CDR3 totals 15 residues. The V end lost 3 bases, the J end lost 2 bases, and 17 bases lay between the germline ends.

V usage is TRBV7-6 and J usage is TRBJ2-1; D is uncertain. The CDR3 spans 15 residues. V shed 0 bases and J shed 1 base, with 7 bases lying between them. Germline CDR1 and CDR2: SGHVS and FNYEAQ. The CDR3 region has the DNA TGTGCCAGCAGCTTAGCGGGGTTTTCCTACAATGAGCAGTTCTTC. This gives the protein CASSLAGFSYNEQFF.

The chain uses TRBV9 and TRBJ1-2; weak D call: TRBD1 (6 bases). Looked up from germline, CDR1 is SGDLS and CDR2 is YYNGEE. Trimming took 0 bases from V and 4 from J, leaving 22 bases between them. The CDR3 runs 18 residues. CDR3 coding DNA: TGTGCCAGCAGCGTAGCCGCGGGGGGCGCGACGGGGGTCTATGGCTACACCTTC. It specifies CASSVAAGGATGVYGYTF.

In nucleotides, the CDR3 is TGTGCCAGCAGCTTATTGAACACTGAAGCTTTCTTT. It encodes CASSLLNTEAFF. The chain combines TRBV7-2 with TRBJ1-1, with D uncertain. Trimming pared 2 bases from V and 0 bases from J, leaving 1 base between. This CDR3 is built from 12 residues. Germline V CDR1 and CDR2: SGHTA, FQGNSA.

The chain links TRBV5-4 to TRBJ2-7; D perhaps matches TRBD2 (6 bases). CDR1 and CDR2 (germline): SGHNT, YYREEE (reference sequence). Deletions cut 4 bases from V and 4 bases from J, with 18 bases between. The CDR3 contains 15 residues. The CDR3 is CASSPGLSVLYEQYF. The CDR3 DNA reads TGTGCCAGCAGCCCGGGACTTTCCGTCCTTTACGAGCAGTACTTC.

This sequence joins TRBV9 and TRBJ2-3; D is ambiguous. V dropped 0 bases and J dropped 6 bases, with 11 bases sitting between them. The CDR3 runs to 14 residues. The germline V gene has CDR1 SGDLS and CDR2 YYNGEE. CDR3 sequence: CASSVVSGRDTQYF. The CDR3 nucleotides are TGTGCCAGCAGCGTAGTAAGTGGCCGGGATACGCAGTATTTT.

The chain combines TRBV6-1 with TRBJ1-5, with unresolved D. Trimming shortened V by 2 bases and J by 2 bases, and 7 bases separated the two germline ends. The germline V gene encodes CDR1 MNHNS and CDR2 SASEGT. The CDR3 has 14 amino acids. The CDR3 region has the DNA TGTGCCAGCAGTGAATGGGAGGGCAATCAGCCCCAGCATTTT. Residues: CASSEWEGNQPQHF.

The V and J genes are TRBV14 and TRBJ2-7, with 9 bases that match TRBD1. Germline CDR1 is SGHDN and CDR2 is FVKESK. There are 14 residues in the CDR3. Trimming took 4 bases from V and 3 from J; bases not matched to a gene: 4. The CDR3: CASSLGQGGYEQYF. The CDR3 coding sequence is TGTGCCAGCAGCCTGGGACAGGGAGGCTACGAGCAGTACTTC.

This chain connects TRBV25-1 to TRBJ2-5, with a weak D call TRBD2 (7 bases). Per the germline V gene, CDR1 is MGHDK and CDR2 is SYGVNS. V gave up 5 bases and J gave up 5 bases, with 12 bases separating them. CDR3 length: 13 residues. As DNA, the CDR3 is TGTGCCAGCAGTCCGGGGGGCCGGGAGACCCAGTACTTC. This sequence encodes CASSPGGRETQYF. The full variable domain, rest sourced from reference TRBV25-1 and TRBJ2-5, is EADIYQTPRYLVIGTGKKITLECSQTMGHDKMYWYQQDPGMELHLIHYSYGVNSTEKGDLSSESTVSRIRTEHFPLTLESARPSHTSQYLCASSPGGRETQYFGPGTRLLVL.

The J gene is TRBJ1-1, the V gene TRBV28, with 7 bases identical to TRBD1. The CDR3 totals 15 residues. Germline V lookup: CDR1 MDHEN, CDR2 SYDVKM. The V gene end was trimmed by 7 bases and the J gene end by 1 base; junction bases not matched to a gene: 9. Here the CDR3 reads CASNLRDRANTEAFF. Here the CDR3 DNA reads TGTGCCAGCAATCTCCGAGACAGGGCGAACACTGAAGCTTTCTTT.

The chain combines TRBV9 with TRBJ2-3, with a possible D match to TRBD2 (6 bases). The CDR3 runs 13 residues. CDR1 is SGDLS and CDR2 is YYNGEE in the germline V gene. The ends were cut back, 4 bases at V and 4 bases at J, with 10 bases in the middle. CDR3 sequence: CASSHRLADTQYF. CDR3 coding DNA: TGTGCCAGCAGCCATCGACTAGCAGATACGCAGTATTTT.

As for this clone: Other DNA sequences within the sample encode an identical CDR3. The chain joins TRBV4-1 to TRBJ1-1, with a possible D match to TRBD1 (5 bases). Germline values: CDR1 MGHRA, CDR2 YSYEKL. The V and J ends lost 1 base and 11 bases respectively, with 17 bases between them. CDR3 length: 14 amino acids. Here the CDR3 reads CASSQGTRGGEAFF. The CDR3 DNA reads TGCGCCAGCAGCCAAGGGACAAGGGGAGGAGAGGCTTTCTTT.

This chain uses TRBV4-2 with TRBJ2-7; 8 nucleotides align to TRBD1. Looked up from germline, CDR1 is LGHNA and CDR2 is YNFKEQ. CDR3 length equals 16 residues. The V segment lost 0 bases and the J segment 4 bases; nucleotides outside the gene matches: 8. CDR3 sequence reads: CASSQEGGQGRYEQYF. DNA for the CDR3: TGTGCCAGCAGCCAAGAAGGTGGACAGGGAAGATACGAGCAGTACTTC.

The CDR3 here is CASSLANEKLFF. CDR3 bases: TGTGCCAGCAGCTTAGCCAATGAAAAACTGTTTTTT. The chain is built from TRBV7-6 and TRBJ1-4; D not resolved. The germline gives CDR1 SGHVS, CDR2 FNYEAQ. The CDR3 is 12 amino acids. Trimming pared 0 bases from V and 5 bases from J, leaving 1 base between.

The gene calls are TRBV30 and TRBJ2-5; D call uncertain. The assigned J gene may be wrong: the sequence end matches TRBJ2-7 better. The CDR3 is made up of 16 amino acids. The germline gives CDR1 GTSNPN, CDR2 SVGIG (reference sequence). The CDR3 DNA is TGTGCCTGGAGTGTAACGGTAGGCCGCTCCTCCTACGAGCAGTACTTC. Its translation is CAWSVTVGRSSYEQYF.

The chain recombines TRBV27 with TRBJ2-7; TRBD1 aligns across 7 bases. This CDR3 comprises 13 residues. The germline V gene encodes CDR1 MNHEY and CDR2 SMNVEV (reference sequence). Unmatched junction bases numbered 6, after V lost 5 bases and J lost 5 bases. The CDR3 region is CASSRQGEDEQYF. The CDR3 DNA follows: TGTGCCAGCAGTCGACAGGGCGAGGACGAGCAGTACTTC.

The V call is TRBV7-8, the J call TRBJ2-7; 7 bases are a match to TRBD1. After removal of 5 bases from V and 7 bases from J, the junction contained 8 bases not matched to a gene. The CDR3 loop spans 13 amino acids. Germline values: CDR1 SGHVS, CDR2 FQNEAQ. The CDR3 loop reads CASSTWTGQEQYF. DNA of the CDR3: TGTGCCAGCAGCACCTGGACAGGTCAAGAGCAGTACTTC.

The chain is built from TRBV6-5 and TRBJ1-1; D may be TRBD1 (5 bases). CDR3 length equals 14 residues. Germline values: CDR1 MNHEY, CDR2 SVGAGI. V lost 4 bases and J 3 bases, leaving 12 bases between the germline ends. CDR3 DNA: TGTGCCAGCAGTTCCTCAGGGTACTACACTGAAGCTTTCTTT. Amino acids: CASSSSGYYTEAFF.

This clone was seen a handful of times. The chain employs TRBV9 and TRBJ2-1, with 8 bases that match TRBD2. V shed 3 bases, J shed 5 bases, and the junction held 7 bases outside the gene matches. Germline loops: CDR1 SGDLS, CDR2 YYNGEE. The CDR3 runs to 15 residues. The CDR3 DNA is TGTGCCAGCAGCGACCCGGGACTAGGTGACAATGAGCAGTTCTTC. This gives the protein CASSDPGLGDNEQFF.

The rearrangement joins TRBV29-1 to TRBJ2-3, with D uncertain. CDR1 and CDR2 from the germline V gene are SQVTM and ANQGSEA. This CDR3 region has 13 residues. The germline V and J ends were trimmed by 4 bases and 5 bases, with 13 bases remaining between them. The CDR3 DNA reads TGCAGCGTTGGCAGAAACCCCGGAGATACGCAGTATTTT. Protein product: CSVGRNPGDTQYF.

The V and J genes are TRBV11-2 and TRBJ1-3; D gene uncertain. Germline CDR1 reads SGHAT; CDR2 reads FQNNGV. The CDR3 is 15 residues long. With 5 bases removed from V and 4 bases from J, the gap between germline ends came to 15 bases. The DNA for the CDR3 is TGTGCCAGCAGCCTCGACCGAAGGTCAGGAAACACCATATATTTT. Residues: CASSLDRRSGNTIYF. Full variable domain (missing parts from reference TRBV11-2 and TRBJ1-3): EAGVAQSPRYKIIEKRQSVAFWCNPISGHATLYWYQQILGQGPKLLIQFQNNGVVDDSQLPKDRFSAERLKGVDSTLKIQPAKLEDSAVYLCASSLDRRSGNTIYFGEGSWLTVV.

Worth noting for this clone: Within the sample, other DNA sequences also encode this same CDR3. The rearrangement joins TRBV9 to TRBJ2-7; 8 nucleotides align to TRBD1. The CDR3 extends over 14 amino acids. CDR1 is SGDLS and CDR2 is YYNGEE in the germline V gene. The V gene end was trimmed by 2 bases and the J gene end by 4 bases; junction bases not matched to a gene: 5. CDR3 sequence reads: CASSVDRVGYEQYF. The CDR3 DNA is TGTGCCAGCAGCGTGGACAGGGTTGGGTACGAGCAGTACTTC.

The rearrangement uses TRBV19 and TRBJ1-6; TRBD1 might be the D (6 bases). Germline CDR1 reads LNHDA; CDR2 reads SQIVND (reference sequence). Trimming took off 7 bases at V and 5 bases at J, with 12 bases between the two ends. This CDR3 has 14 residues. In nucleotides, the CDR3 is TGTGCCAGTAAAAGAACAGGGAATAATTCACCCCTCCACTTT. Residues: CASKRTGNNSPLHF. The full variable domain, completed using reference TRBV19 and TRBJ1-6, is DGGITQSPKYLFRKEGQNVTLSCEQNLNHDAMYWYRQDPGQGLRLIYYSQIVNDFQKGDIAEGYSVSREKKESFPLTVTSAQKNPTAFYLCASKRTGNNSPLHFGNGTRLTVT.

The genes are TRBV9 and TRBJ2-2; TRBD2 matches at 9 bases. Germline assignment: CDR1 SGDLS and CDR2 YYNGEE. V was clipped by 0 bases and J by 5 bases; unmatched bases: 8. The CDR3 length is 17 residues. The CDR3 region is CASSVEGGGVKTGELFF. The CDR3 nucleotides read TGTGCCAGCAGCGTAGAAGGCGGGGGGGTAAAGACCGGGGAGCTGTTTTTT.

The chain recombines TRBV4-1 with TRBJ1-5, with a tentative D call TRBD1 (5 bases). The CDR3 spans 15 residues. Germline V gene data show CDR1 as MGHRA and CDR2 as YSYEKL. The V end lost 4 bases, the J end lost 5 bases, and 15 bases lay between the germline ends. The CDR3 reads CASSLAPTEDQPQHF. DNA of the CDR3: TGCGCCAGCAGCCTGGCCCCGACAGAGGATCAGCCCCAGCATTTT.

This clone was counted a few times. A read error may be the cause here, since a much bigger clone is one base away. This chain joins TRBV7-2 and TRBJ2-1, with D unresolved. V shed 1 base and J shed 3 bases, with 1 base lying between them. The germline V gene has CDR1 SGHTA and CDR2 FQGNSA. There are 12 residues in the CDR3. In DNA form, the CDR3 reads TGTGCCAGCAGCTTAGTCTACAATGAGCAGTTCTTC. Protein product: CASSLVYNEQFF.

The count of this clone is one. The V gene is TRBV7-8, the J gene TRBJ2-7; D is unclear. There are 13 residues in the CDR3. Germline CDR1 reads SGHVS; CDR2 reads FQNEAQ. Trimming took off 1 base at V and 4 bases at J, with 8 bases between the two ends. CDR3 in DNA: TGTGCCAGCAGCTTAGAGGGTCGGTACGAGCAGTACTTC. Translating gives CASSLEGRYEQYF.